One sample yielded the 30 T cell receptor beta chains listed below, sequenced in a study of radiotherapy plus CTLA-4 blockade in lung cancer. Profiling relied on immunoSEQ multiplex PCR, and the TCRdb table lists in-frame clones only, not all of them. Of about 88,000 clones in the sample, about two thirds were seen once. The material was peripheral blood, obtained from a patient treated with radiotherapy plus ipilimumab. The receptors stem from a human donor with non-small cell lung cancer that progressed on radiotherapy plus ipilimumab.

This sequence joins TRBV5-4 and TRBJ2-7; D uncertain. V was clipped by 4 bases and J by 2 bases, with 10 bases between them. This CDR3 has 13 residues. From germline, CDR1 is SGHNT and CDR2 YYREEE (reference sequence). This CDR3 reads CASSPTGTYEQYF. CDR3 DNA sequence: TGTGCCAGCAGCCCCACTGGGACCTACGAGCAGTACTTC.

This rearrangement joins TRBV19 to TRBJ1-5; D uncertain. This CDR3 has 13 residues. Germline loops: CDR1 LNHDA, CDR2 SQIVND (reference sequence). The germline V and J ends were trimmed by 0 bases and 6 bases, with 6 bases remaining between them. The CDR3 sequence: CASSIDGVQPQHF. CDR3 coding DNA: TGTGCCAGTAGTATAGATGGGGTTCAGCCCCAGCATTTT.

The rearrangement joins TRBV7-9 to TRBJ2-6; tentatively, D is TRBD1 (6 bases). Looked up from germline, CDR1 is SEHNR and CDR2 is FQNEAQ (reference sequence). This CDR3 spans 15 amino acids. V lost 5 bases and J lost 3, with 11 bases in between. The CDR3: CASSATGRGANVLTF. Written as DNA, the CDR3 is TGTGCCAGCAGCGCTACAGGGCGTGGGGCCAACGTCCTGACTTTC.

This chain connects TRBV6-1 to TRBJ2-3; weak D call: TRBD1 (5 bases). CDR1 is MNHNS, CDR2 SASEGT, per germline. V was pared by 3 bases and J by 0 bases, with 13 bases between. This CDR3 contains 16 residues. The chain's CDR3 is CASSDRVRTSTDTQYF. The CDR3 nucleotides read TGTGCCAGCAGTGATAGGGTCAGGACAAGCACAGATACGCAGTATTTT.

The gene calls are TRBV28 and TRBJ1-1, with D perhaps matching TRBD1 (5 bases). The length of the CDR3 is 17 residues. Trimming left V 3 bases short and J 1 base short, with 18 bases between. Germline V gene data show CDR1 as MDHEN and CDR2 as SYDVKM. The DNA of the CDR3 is TGTGCCAGCAGTTTCCTGGTCGGGTCGGGGGAGAACACTGAAGCTTTCTTT. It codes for CASSFLVGSGENTEAFF.

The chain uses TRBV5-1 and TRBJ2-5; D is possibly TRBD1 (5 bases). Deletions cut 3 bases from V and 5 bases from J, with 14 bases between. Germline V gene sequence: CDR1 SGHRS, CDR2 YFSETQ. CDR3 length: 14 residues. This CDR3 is CASSSAGQTETQYF. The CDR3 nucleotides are TGCGCCAGCAGCTCTGCCGGACAAACGGAGACCCAGTACTTC. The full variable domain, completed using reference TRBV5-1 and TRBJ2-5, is KAGVTQTPRYLIKTRGQQVTLSCSPISGHRSVSWYQQTPGQGLQFLFEYFSETQRNKGNFPGRFSGRQFSNSRSEMNVSTLELGDSALYLCASSSAGQTETQYFGPGTRLLVL.

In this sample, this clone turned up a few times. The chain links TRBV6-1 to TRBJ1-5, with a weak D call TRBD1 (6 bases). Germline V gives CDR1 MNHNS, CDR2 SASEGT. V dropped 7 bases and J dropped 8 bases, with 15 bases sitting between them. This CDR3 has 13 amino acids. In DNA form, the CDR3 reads TGTGCCAGCACCCTCGGGGGGCTGGAGCCCCAGCATTTT. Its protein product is CASTLGGLEPQHF.

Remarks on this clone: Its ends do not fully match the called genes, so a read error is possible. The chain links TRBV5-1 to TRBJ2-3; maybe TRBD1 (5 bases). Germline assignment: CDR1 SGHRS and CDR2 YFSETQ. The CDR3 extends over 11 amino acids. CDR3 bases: TGCGCCAGCAGCAACCAGGGCACGCAGTGTTTT. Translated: CASSNQGTQCF.

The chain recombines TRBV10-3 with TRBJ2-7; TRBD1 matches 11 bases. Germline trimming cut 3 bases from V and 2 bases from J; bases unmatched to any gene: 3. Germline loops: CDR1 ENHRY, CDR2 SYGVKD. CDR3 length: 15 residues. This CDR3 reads CAISEGQGAAYEQYF. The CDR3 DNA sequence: TGTGCCATCAGTGAAGGACAGGGGGCTGCCTACGAGCAGTACTTC.

The CDR3 DNA reads TGTGCCAGCAGTTACAATCCCGACAATGAGCAGTTCTTC. Protein product: CASSYNPDNEQFF. The chain combines TRBV6-5 with TRBJ2-1, with D unclear. The V gene lost 2 bases and the J gene lost 5 bases, with 7 bases spanning the gap. The CDR3 has 13 residues. The germline V gene has CDR1 MNHEY and CDR2 SVGAGI.

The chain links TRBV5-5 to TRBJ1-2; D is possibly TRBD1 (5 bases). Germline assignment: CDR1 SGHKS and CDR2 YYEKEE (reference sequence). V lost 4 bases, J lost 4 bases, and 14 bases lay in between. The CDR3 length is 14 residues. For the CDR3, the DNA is TGTGCCAGCAGCCCCACGGGGGTCGGCTATGGCTACACCTTC. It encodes CASSPTGVGYGYTF. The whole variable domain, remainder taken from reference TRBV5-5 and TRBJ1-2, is DAGVTQSPTHLIKTRGQQVTLRCSPISGHKSVSWYQQVLGQGPQFIFQYYEKEERGRGNFPDRFSARQFPNYSSELNVNALLLGDSALYLCASSPTGVGYGYTFGSGTRLTVV.

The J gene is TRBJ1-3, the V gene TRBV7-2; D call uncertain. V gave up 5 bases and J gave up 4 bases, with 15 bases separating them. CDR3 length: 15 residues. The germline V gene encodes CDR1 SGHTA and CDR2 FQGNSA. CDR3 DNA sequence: TGTGCCAGCAGCCTCGCCCGGACGGCCGGAAACACCATATATTTT. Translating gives CASSLARTAGNTIYF.

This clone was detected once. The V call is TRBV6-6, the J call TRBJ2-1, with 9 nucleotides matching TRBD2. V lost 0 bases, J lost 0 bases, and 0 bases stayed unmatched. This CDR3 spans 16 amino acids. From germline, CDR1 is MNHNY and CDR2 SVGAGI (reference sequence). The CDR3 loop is CASSYSREGSYNEQFF. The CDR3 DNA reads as TGTGCCAGCAGTTACTCGCGGGAGGGCTCCTACAATGAGCAGTTCTTC.

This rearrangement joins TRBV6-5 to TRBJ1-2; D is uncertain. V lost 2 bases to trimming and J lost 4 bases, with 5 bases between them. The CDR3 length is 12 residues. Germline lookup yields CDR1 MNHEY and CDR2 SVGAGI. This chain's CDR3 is CASSYGSYGYTF. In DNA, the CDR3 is TGTGCCAGCAGTTACGGGTCCTATGGCTACACCTTC.

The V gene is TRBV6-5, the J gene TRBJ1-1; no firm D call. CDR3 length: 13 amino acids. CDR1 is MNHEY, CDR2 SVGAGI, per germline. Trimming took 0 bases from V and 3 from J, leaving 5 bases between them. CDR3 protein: CASSYSRYTEAFF. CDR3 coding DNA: TGTGCCAGCAGTTACTCTAGATACACTGAAGCTTTCTTT.

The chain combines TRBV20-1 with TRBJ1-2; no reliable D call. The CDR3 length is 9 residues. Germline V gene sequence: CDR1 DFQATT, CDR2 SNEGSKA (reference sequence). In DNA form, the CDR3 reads TGCACCCCGGACTATGGCTACACCTTC. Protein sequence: CTPDYGYTF.

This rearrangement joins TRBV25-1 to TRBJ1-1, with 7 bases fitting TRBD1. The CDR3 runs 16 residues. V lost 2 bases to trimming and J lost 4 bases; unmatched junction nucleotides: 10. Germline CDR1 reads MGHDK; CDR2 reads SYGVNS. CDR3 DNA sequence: TGTGCCAGCAGTGAAACTTCCAGGACAGGAGCCACTGAAGCTTTCTTT. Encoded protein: CASSETSRTGATEAFF.

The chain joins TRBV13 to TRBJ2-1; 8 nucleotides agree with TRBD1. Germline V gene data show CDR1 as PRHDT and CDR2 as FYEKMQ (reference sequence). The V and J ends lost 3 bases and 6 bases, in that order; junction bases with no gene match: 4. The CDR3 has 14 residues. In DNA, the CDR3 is TGTGCCAGCAGCTTCAAGGACAGGGCCAATGAGCAGTTCTTC. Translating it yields CASSFKDRANEQFF.

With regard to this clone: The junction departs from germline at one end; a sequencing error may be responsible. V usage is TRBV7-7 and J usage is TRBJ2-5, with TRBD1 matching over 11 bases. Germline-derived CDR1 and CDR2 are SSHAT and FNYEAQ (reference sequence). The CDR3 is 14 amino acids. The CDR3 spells CASSRDRGVETQYF. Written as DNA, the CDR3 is TGTGCTAGCAGCCGGGACAGGGGGGTGGAGACCCAGTACTTC.

The CDR3 region has the DNA TGTGCCAGCAGCCAAGATAGTTACACTGAAGCTTTCTTT. It is translated as CASSQDSYTEAFF. The chain joins TRBV14 to TRBJ1-1; D gene uncertain. CDR3 length: 13 amino acids. The V end was cut by 0 bases, the J end by 3 bases, with 5 bases between. Germline values: CDR1 SGHDN, CDR2 FVKESK.

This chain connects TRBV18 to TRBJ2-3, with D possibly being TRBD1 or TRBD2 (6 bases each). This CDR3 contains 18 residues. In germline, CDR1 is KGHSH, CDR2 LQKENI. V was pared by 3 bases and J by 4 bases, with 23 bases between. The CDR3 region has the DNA TGTGCCAGCTCACCCCTGGACAGTTCCTCCTCGGGGGCAGATACGCAGTATTTT. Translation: CASSPLDSSSSGADTQYF. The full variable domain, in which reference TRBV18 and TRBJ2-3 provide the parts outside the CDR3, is NAGVMQNPRHLVRRRGQEARLRCSPMKGHSHVYWYRQLPEEGLKFMVYLQKENIIDESGMPKERFSAEFPKEGPSILRIQQVVRGDSAAYFCASSPLDSSSSGADTQYFGPGTRLTVL.

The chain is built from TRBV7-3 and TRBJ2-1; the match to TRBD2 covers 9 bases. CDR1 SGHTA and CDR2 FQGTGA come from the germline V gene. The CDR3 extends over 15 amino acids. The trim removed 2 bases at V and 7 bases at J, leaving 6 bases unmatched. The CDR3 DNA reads TGTGCCAGCAGCTTACAAGGAGCGGGGGGTAATGAGCAGTTCTTC. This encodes CASSLQGAGGNEQFF.

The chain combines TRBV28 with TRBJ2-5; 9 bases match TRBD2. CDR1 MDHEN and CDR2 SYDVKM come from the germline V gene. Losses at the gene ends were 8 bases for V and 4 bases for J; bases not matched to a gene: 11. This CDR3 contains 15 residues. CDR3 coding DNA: TGTGCCAGCGCCACGGGGCTAGCGGGAATAGAGACCCAGTACTTC. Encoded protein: CASATGLAGIETQYF.

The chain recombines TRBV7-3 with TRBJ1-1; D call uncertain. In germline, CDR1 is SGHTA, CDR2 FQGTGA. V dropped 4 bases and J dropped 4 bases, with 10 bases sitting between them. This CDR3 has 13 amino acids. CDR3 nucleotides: TGTGCCAGCAGCTCGGACGTCTTCACTGAAGCTTTCTTT. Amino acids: CASSSDVFTEAFF.

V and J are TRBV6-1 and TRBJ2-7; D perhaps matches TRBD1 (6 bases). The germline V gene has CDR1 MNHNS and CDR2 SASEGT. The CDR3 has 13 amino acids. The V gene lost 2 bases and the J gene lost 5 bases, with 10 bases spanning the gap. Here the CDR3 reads CASSESAGDEQYF. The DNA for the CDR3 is TGTGCCAGCAGTGAATCGGCAGGGGACGAGCAGTACTTC.

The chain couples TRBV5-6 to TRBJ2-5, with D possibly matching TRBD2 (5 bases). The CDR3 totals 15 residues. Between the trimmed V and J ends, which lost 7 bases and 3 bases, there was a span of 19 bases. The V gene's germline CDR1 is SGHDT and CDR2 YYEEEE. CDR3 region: CASGRGLGTEETQYF. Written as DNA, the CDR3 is TGTGCCAGCGGTAGAGGGCTAGGAACAGAAGAGACCCAGTACTTC.

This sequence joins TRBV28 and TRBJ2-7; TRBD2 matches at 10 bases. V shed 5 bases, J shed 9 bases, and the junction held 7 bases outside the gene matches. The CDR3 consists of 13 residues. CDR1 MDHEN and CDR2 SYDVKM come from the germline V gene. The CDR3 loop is CASSPSGRGVQYF. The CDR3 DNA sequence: TGTGCCAGCAGTCCTAGCGGGAGAGGCGTGCAGTACTTC.

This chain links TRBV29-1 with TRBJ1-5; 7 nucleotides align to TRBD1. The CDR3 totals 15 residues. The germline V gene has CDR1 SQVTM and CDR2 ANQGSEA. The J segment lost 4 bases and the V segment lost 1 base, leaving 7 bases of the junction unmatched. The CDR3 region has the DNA TGCAGCGTTGAAGTCGGGTCAGGGGGTAATCAGCCCCAGCATTTT. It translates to CSVEVGSGGNQPQHF.

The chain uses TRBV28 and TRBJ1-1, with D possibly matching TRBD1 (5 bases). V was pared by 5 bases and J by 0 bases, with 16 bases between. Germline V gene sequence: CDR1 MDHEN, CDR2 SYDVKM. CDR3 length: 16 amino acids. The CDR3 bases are TGTGCCAGCAGTCCTCCCTGGGGGTCCCTGAACACTGAAGCTTTCTTT. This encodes CASSPPWGSLNTEAFF.

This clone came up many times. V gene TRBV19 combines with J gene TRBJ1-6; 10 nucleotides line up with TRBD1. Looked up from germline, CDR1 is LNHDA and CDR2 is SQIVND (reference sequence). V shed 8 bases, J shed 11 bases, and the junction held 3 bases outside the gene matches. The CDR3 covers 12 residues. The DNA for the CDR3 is TGTGCCAGTCGGACAGGGGGTGCACCCCTCCACTTT. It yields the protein CASRTGGAPLHF.